The clone carrying this TCR beta chain has at least ten counts. This sample was included in a study of Graves' ophthalmopathy and Graves' hyperthyroidism. V lost 3 bases and J 5 bases, leaving 11 bases between the germline ends. CDR3 length: 15 amino acids. Germline assignment: CDR1 SGHTA and CDR2 FQGNSA. CDR3 regions of TCR beta were amplified from RNA transcripts. Amplification began with first-round RT-PCR using HTBI primers, then second-round multiplex PCR was performed. TCRdb re-analysed the multiplex PCR reads in MiXCR, keeping a single row per CDR3 protein. The sample lists a few hundred thousand distinct CDR3 sequences, about a sixth occurring once.

Sequenced input: peripheral blood. This TCR was recovered from an adult woman with stable Graves' hyperthyroidism. The rearrangement joins TRBV7-2 to TRBJ2-6; TRBD2 is a possible D gene (5 bases). Written as DNA, the CDR3 is TGTGCCAGCAGCTTCGAGGGTATCTGGGCCAACGTCCTGACTTTC. This encodes CASSFEGIWANVLTF.